This is a list of T cell receptor beta chains from one sample in a study of blood T cell repertoires in COVID-19. Sequencing was performed with immunoSEQ multiplex PCR; in TCRdb, only in-frame clones are kept and a portion is missing. The sample includes 40,000 to 50,000 clones, about 90% seen only once; the top ten take over 2%. The sample was peripheral blood. All receptors derive from a woman over 75 with COVID-19, enrolled during active disease. Each CDR3 is given with its conserved first and last residue. The D gene is left open where the match is weak.

V	D	CDR3
TRBV14	TRBD2	CASSLTPGLGTDTQYF
TRBV7-2	TRBD2	CASSPGGTSGFYEQYF
TRBV27	TRBD2	CASSFSGGSSYEQYF
TRBV12-3/TRBV12-4	TRBD2	CASSPRLAGWQFF
TRBV19	TRBD1	CASRPDRGNTGELFF
TRBV7-2	TRBD1	CASSSSGQGETQYF
TRBV4-1	-	CASSRPDGDTEAFF
TRBV2	-	CASSTQGLNEKLFF
TRBV30	TRBD1	CAWVRDRGTDTQYF
TRBV20-1	-	CSASKGGATNTEAFF
TRBV6-5	TRBD1	CASSYGDRGETQYF
TRBV19	TRBD2	CASSRGTRVTGELFF
TRBV30	-	CAWSPLGVHGYTF
TRBV3-1/TRBV3-2	TRBD1	CASSSSGTGVSYNSPLHF
TRBV7-9	-	CASSSGLAAGWEQFF
TRBV19	TRBD1	CASRGTGAETQYF
TRBV24-1	TRBD1	CATSDSRGPETQYF
TRBV2	TRBD1	CASTPLQTGGAGEKLFF
TRBV7-9	TRBD1	CASSPKGQGTTYSPLHF
TRBV12-3/TRBV12-4	-	CASNRASGELFF
TRBV10-1	-	CASTLFPRAANTEAFF
TRBV19	TRBD1	CASTPGTGVYNEQFF
TRBV18	-	CASSPPGGPGNQPQHF
TRBV5-6	-	CASRLGPGANVLTF
TRBV2	TRBD2	CASSEAREPYEQYF
TRBV5-1	TRBD1	CASSDGRTGGYGYTF
TRBV5-1	TRBD1	CASSLAETGRTGELFF
TRBV5-4	TRBD2	CASSLKGTSSTDTQYF
TRBV5-5	-	CASSPTTTDTQYF
TRBV7-3	-	CASSPDAGASGNTIYF
TRBV11-2	TRBD1	CASSLSGGGGYTF
TRBV19	-	CASSQRRQTNSPLHF
TRBV14	-	CASSREVNIYSPLHF
TRBV5-1	TRBD2	CASSFRLAEKGEQFF
TRBV4-1	-	CASSQVSRANYGYTF
TRBV7-2	-	CASSSSLGNEQFF
TRBV4-1	-	CASSQGNGRHRSSYNEQFF
TRBV27	-	CASSPLLGSTGELFF
TRBV9	-	CASSATGYGNSPLHF
TRBV7-3	TRBD1	CASSPQTGSDTQYF
TRBV20-1	-	CSARDLRTLHF
TRBV5-1	-	CASSPLKGSGTYEQYF
TRBV28	TRBD1	CASSSTGTGTYEQYF
TRBV4-1	-	CASSQRSGHPSDWGELFF
TRBV19	TRBD1	CASSPDRGTGELFF
TRBV29-1	-	CSGGGPEQFF
TRBV5-4	TRBD2	CASSRTIAGGQTGELFF
TRBV18	TRBD1	CASSPGTGDGGYTF
TRBV9	TRBD2	CASSPRRAGAREF
TRBV12-5	TRBD1	CASGLGQGGSQPQHF
TRBV6-6	TRBD1	CASRPPGQGSEAFF
TRBV19	TRBD1	CASSDPDQGAQSEGYSTDTQYF
TRBV5-1	TRBD1	CASSLEAQGTGGKETQYF